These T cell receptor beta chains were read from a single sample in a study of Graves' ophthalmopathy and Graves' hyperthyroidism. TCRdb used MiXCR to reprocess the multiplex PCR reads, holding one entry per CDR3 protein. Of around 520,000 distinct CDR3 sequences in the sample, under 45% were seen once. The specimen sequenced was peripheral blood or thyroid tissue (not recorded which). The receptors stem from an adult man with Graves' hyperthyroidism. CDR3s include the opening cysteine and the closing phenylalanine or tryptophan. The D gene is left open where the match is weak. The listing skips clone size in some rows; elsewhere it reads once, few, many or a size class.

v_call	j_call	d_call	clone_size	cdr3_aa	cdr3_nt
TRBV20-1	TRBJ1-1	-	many	CSARRERWYTEAFF	TGCAGTGCTAGAAGGGAACGATGGTACACTGAAGCTTTCTTT
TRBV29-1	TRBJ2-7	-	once	CSGSGGPGGYEQYF	TGCAGCGGCTCCGGGGGGCCCGGGGGCTACGAGCAGTACTTC
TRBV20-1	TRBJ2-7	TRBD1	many	CSATPGTGTYEQYF	TGCAGTGCTACCCCCGGGACAGGGACCTACGAGCAGTACTTC
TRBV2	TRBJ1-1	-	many	CASRDRNTEAFF	TGTGCCAGCAGAGACAGGAACACTGAAGCTTTCTTT
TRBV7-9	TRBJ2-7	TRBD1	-	CASSPDSGTGAYEQYF	TGTGCCAGCAGCCCGGACTCCGGGACAGGGGCCTACGAGCAGTACTTC
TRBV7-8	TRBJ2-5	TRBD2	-	CASSQASGRQETQYF	TGCGCCAGCAGCCAAGCTAGCGGGAGGCAAGAGACCCAGTACTTC
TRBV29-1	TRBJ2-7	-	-	CSVGGVTEQYF	TGCAGCGTTGGCGGGGTCACGGAGCAGTACTTC
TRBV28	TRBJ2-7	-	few	CASSLESTKQYF	TGTGCCAGCAGTTTGGAGTCTACGAAGCAGTACTTC
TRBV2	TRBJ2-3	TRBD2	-	CASSATGGRLAGVGGDTQYF	TGTGCCAGCAGTGCGACAGGGGGTCGACTAGCGGGGGTTGGTGGAGATACGCAGTATTTT
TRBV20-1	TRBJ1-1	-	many	CSAIKGGVDTEAFF	TGCAGTGCGATAAAAGGGGGGGTTGACACTGAAGCTTTCTTT
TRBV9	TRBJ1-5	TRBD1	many	CASSDGQANQPQHF	TGTGCCAGCAGCGACGGACAGGCCAATCAGCCCCAGCATTTT
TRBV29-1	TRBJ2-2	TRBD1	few	CSVEAPGQGGGWPGELFF	TGCAGCGTTGAAGCACCGGGACAGGGGGGCGGATGGCCCGGGGAGCTGTTTTTT
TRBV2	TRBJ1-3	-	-	CASWWGPKLASGNTIYF	TGTGCCAGCTGGTGGGGCCCTAAGTTGGCCTCTGGAAACACCATATATTTT
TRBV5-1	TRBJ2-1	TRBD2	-	CASSARTSGPYNEQFF	TGCGCCAGCAGCGCGCGCACTAGCGGTCCCTACAATGAGCAGTTCTTC
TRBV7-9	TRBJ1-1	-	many	CASSLYPMNTEAFF	TGTGCCAGCAGCTTATACCCCATGAACACTGAAGCTTTCTTT
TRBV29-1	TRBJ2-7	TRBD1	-	CSVGGTGSYEQYF	TGCAGCGTTGGAGGGACAGGGTCCTACGAGCAGTACTTC
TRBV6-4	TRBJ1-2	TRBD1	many	CASRRGQALGYTF	TGTGCCAGCCGAAGGGGACAGGCTCTTGGCTACACCTTC
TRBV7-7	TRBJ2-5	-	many	CASSLSRDQETQYF	TGTGCTAGCAGCTTAAGCAGGGACCAAGAGACCCAGTACTTC
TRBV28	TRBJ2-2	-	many	CASSAGQYTGELFF	TGTGCCAGCAGTGCGGGACAGTACACCGGGGAGCTGTTTTTT
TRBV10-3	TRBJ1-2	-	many	CAISESLMGSGYTF	TGTGCCATCAGTGAGTCGCTCATGGGTAGCGGCTACACCTTC
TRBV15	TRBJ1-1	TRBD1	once	CATSSVDREGRAFF	TGTGCCACCAGCAGCGTTGACAGGGAGGGAAGAGCTTTCTTT
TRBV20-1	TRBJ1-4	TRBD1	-	CSASAGGAEEKLFF	TGCAGTGCTAGTGCAGGGGGCGCCGAAGAAAAACTGTTTTTT
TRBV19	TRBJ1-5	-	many	CASRVGNSNQPQHF	TGTGCCAGCCGGGTGGGAAATAGCAATCAGCCCCAGCATTTT
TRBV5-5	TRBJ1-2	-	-	CASSLIGDGNYGYTF	TGTGCCAGCAGCTTAATTGGAGACGGAAACTATGGCTACACCTTC
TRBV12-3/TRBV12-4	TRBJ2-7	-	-	CASSLAGGDNQYF	TGTGCCAGCAGTTTGGCCGGGGGCGACAATCAGTACTTC
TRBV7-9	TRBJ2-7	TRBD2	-	CASSLAYKPSGSTYNEQYF	TGTGCCAGCAGCCTAGCCTACAAGCCTAGCGGGAGTACCTACAATGAGCAGTACTTC
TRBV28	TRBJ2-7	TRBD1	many	CASSLGQRYEQYF	TGCGCCAGCAGCTTGGGACAGAGATACGAGCAGTACTTC
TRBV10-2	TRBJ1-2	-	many	CASREPGVANYGYTF	TGCGCCAGCAGGGAACCCGGGGTAGCTAACTATGGCTACACCTTC
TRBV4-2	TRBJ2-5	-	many	CASSQRGDGGPQETQYF	TGTGCCAGCAGCCAAAGGGGGGACGGGGGTCCACAAGAGACCCAGTACTTC
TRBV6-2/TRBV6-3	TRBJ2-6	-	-	CASRLGPDLGANVLTF	TGTGCCAGCAGACTTGGCCCGGATTTGGGGGCCAACGTCCTGACTTTC
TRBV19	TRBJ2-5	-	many	CATTLRETQYF	TGTGCCACTACGCTCCGGGAGACCCAGTACTTC
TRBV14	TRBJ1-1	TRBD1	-	CASSQVQGGTEAFF	TGTGCCAGCAGCCAAGTGCAGGGGGGCACTGAAGCTTTCTTT
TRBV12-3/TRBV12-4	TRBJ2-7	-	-	CASSVGGAYEQYF	TGTGCCAGCAGTGTTGGGGGAGCCTACGAGCAGTACTTC
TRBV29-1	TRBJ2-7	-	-	CRPNRDSYEQYF	TGCAGACCGAACAGGGACTCCTACGAGCAGTACTTC
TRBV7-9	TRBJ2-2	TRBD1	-	CASSMTGPLDTGELFF	TGTGCCAGCAGCATGACAGGGCCCTTGGACACCGGGGAGCTGTTTTTT
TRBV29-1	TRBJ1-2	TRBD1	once	CSGTMTGGNYGYTF	TGCAGCGGGACAATGACAGGGGGTAACTATGGCTACACCTTC
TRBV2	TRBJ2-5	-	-	CASTPGPQETQYF	TGTGCCAGCACCCCGGGACCCCAAGAGACCCAGTACTTC
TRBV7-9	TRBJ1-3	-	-	CASSLGGGLGNTIYF	TGTGCCAGCAGCTTAGGAGGGGGACTCGGAAACACCATATATTTT
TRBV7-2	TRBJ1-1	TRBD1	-	CASSLATGTGGWTEAFF	TGTGCCAGCAGCCTAGCCACTGGGACAGGGGGATGGACTGAAGCTTTCTTT
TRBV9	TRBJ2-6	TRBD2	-	CASSVGWGREGASGANVLTF	TGTGCCAGCAGCGTAGGCTGGGGGCGGGAGGGGGCCTCTGGGGCCAACGTCCTGACTTTC
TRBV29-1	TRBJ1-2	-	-	CSVDVVQMYGYTF	TGCAGCGTTGATGTGGTACAGATGTATGGCTACACCTTC
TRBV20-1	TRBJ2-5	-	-	CSEGLETQYF	TGCAGTGAAGGGTTGGAGACCCAGTACTTC
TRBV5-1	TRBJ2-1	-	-	CASSSGGLSPANEQFF	TGCGCCAGCAGCTCGGGCGGGCTCTCTCCTGCCAATGAGCAGTTCTTC
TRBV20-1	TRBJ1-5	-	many	CSARVGAGGNQPQHF	TGCAGTGCTAGAGTAGGCGCGGGGGGCAATCAGCCCCAGCATTTT
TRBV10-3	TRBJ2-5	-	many	CAISESGETQYF	TGTGCCATCAGTGAGTCAGGAGAGACCCAGTACTTC